What follows describes a single T cell receptor (beta chain). This specimen belongs to a study of blood T cell repertoires in COVID-19. Study at large: Samples taken during acute and convalescent COVID-19 were collected in the United States, Italy and Spain. The analysed material was cDNA or gDNA that came from T cells, B-cell-depleted T cells, or PBMCs.

Patients at the Seattle site were enrolled during active infection and followed longitudinally. Under the authors' procedure: The assay estimated nucleated cells by amplifying reference gene primers. TCRdb keeps only in-frame clones here, not all; method: immunoSEQ multiplex PCR. The V and J calls and clone size were taken over from that table, and D and trimming were inferred from the DNA. The sample contains approximately 200,000 clones, less than 95% of which appear only once. Looked up from germline, CDR1 is SGHAT and CDR2 is FQNNGV. The germline V and J ends were trimmed by 1 base and 2 bases, with 15 bases remaining between them. This CDR3 has 16 amino acids.

The receptor's source is a man aged 25-40 years with COVID-19, enrolled during active disease. J is TRBJ2-7 and V is TRBV11-2; no clear D gene. The sample consisted of peripheral blood. The chain's CDR3 is CASSLVRGSSTYEQYF. As DNA, the CDR3 is TGTGCCAGCAGCTTAGTACGAGGCAGCTCAACCTACGAGCAGTACTTC.